Below are 27 T cell receptor beta chains sequenced from a single sample in a study of cytomegalovirus exposure and HLA in healthy donors. The PCR made use of 60 Vbeta and 13 Jbeta primers. Produced via immunoSEQ multiplex PCR; TCRdb's table is partial and in-frame only. This sample carries around 270,000 clones, 80% of them seen once, and the ten largest clones take around 0.33%. The sequenced sample was PBMCs. These TCRs come from a girl aged 2 to 10 in good health and CMV-seronegative.

The chain is built from TRBV19 and TRBJ2-1; 11 nucleotides align to TRBD2. CDR1 and CDR2 (germline): LNHDA, SQIVND (reference sequence). J was trimmed by 10 bases and V by 3 bases; bases with no gene match: 8. The CDR3 loop spans 15 amino acids. The CDR3 loop reads CASSMSSGRAGEQFF. As DNA, the CDR3 is TGTGCCAGTAGTATGAGTAGCGGGAGGGCCGGAGAGCAGTTCTTC. Together with reference TRBV19 and TRBJ2-1, the CDR3 gives the full variable domain: DGGITQSPKYLFRKEGQNVTLSCEQNLNHDAMYWYRQDPGQGLRLIYYSQIVNDFQKGDIAEGYSVSREKKESFPLTVTSAQKNPTAFYLCASSMSSGRAGEQFFGPGTRLTVL.

V usage is TRBV2 and J usage is TRBJ1-1; 8 nucleotides align to TRBD1. In germline, CDR1 is SNHLY, CDR2 FYNNEI. The junction had 2 bases not matched to a gene; V was cut back by 9 bases and J by 5 bases. This CDR3 comprises 11 residues. The CDR3 is CASNRGTEAFF. The CDR3, as DNA: TGTGCCAGTAACAGGGGGACTGAAGCTTTCTTT.

This clone appeared once. The V call is TRBV28, the J call TRBJ2-2; TRBD1 is a possible D gene (6 bases). Germline V gene lookup returns CDR1 MDHEN and CDR2 SYDVKM. The CDR3 loop spans 14 amino acids. The ends were cut back, 5 bases at V and 7 bases at J, with 14 bases in the middle. The CDR3 DNA reads TGTGCCAGCAGTCTAAGGACAGTCCGCGGGGAGCTGTTTTTT. Its translation: CASSLRTVRGELFF.

V usage is TRBV9 and J usage is TRBJ2-7, with TRBD2 identical over 8 bases. The CDR3 is made up of 13 amino acids. V dropped 7 bases and J dropped 1; count of bases not matched to a gene: 4. The V gene's germline CDR1 is SGDLS and CDR2 YYNGEE. The CDR3 loop is CASGREESYEQYF. As DNA, the CDR3 is TGTGCCAGCGGGCGGGAGGAGTCCTACGAGCAGTACTTC.

The chain couples TRBV29-1 to TRBJ2-3; 16 nucleotides align to TRBD2. V lost 4 bases to trimming and J lost 0 bases; unmatched junction nucleotides: 4. Germline CDR1 is SQVTM and CDR2 is ANQGSEA. The CDR3 runs 17 residues. The CDR3 DNA reads as TGCAGCGTTGCCGGGACTAGCGGGAGGGCTAGCACAGATACGCAGTATTTT. Its translation is CSVAGTSGRASTDTQYF.

The V and J genes are TRBV2 and TRBJ1-6; the match to TRBD1 covers 11 bases. Germline V CDR1 and CDR2: SNHLY, FYNNEI. Trimming cost V 7 bases and J 9 bases; bases outside gene matches: 11. The CDR3 has 16 amino acids. CDR3 DNA sequence: TGTGCCAGCAAACTCCAGGACAGGGGGCCTAGTTCACCCCTCCACTTT. Protein sequence: CASKLQDRGPSSPLHF.

The chain recombines TRBV14 with TRBJ2-3; tentative D call: TRBD2 (5 bases). The CDR3 consists of 14 residues. The V and J ends lost 0 bases and 5 bases respectively, with 9 bases between them. CDR1 is SGHDN, CDR2 FVKESK, per germline. CDR3 region: CASSQDLGVDTQYF. CDR3 coding DNA: TGTGCCAGCAGCCAAGATCTCGGGGTAGATACGCAGTATTTT.

This clone was detected a few times. V and J are TRBV30 and TRBJ1-2; a possible D gene is TRBD1 (5 bases). Germline loops: CDR1 GTSNPN, CDR2 SVGIG (reference sequence). The V and J ends lost 3 bases and 0 bases respectively, with 11 bases between them. The CDR3 spans 14 residues. CDR3 nucleotides: TGTGCCTGGAGCTTGGACATACCTAACTATGGCTACACCTTC. This sequence encodes CAWSLDIPNYGYTF.

J is TRBJ1-2 and V is TRBV7-9; perhaps TRBD1 as D (5 bases). Trimming took 2 bases from V and 2 from J, leaving 15 bases between them. Germline CDR1 reads SEHNR; CDR2 reads FQNEAQ (reference sequence). The CDR3 length is 16 residues. The CDR3 protein is CASSLSRVGGNYGYTF. In DNA, the CDR3 is TGTGCCAGCAGCTTATCCCGTGTGGGGGGAAACTATGGCTACACCTTC.

The chain uses TRBV19 and TRBJ2-1; 9 bases line up with TRBD1. Germline-derived CDR1 and CDR2 are LNHDA and SQIVND (reference sequence). This CDR3 is built from 16 residues. The V and J ends lost 5 bases and 3 bases, in that order; junction bases with no gene match: 8. CDR3 bases: TGTGCCAGTAGTCCCCGAGGACAGGGGCGCTACAATGAGCAGTTCTTC. It yields the protein CASSPRGQGRYNEQFF.

This clone was picked up a small number of times. The genes are TRBV18 and TRBJ2-1; 7 bases are a match to TRBD2. The V and J ends lost 4 bases and 6 bases, in that order; junction bases with no gene match: 15. The V gene's germline CDR1 is KGHSH and CDR2 LQKENI. This CDR3 is 17 amino acids long. CDR3 region: CASSQGTGRVSPNEQFF. The CDR3 DNA is TGTGCCAGCTCACAAGGGACTGGGAGGGTTAGCCCCAATGAGCAGTTCTTC. The full variable domain, with the rest looked up from reference TRBV18 and TRBJ2-1, is NAGVMQNPRHLVRRRGQEARLRCSPMKGHSHVYWYRQLPEEGLKFMVYLQKENIIDESGMPKERFSAEFPKEGPSILRIQQVVRGDSAAYFCASSQGTGRVSPNEQFFGPGTRLTVL.

The chain uses TRBV2 and TRBJ1-1, with D tentatively TRBD1 (6 bases). With 3 bases removed from V and 5 bases from J, the gap between germline ends came to 10 bases. There are 13 residues in the CDR3. Per the germline V gene, CDR1 is SNHLY and CDR2 is FYNNEI. This CDR3 is CASSDVGGTEAFF. CDR3 in DNA: TGTGCCAGCAGTGACGTAGGGGGAACTGAAGCTTTCTTT.

J is TRBJ1-2 and V is TRBV7-9; 10 bases agree with TRBD1. The CDR3 length is 17 residues. The germline V gene has CDR1 SEHNR and CDR2 FQNEAQ (reference sequence). After removal of 5 bases from V and 2 bases from J, the junction contained 11 bases not matched to a gene. CDR3 sequence: CASSLEGTGASNYGYTF. In DNA form, the CDR3 reads TGTGCCAGCAGCCTTGAGGGGACAGGGGCTTCAAACTATGGCTACACCTTC.

A remark on this clone: The junction and the germline gene differ at one end; a read error may be behind it. The CDR3 DNA reads TGTTCCAGCAGCTTAGAATGGGATGACAGACTGAACACTGAAGCTTTCTTT. It translates to CSSSLEWDDRLNTEAFF. The chain carries TRBV7-9 and TRBJ1-1; a weak D match, TRBD1 (5 bases). CDR1 and CDR2 from the germline V gene are SEHNR and FQNEAQ (reference sequence). There are 17 residues in the CDR3.

The chain carries TRBV28 and TRBJ1-2, with no clear D. The CDR3 length is 13 residues. CDR1 is MDHEN, CDR2 SYDVKM, per germline. V was pared by 3 bases and J by 6 bases, with 11 bases between. For the CDR3, the DNA is TGTGCCAGCAGTTTTCCTGCCCGGGATGGCTACACCTTC. Protein: CASSFPARDGYTF.

The chain couples TRBV7-9 to TRBJ1-1; 7 bases line up with TRBD1. V lost 4 bases, J lost 9 bases, and 11 bases stayed unmatched. From germline, CDR1 is SEHNR and CDR2 FQNEAQ (reference sequence). The CDR3 runs to 14 residues. The CDR3 loop is CASSWPGQIAKAFF. The CDR3 bases are TGTGCCAGCAGCTGGCCGGGACAGATCGCTAAAGCTTTCTTT.

The rearrangement links TRBV10-3 to TRBJ2-7; D gene ambiguous. Trimming cost V 10 bases and J 4 bases, with 20 bases left between them. This CDR3 has 14 amino acids. Germline V CDR1 and CDR2: ENHRY, SYGVKD. The CDR3 region has the DNA TGTGCCACCCGAGAATTTGTGCCACTTTACGAGCAGTACTTC. Residues: CATREFVPLYEQYF.

V usage is TRBV6-6 and J usage is TRBJ2-5; TRBD2 aligns across 7 bases. The J call may be faulty, since TRBJ2-7 better matches the DNA end. CDR1 is MNHNY and CDR2 is SVGAGI in the germline V gene (reference sequence). CDR3 length equals 13 residues. CDR3 in amino acids: CASNETPSGEQYF. CDR3 bases: TGTGCCAGCAACGAAACCCCTAGCGGCGAGCAGTACTTC.

The V gene is TRBV4-2, the J gene TRBJ1-5; D not certain. The CDR3 extends over 12 amino acids. V shed 3 bases and J shed 6 bases, with 6 bases lying between them. From germline, CDR1 is LGHNA and CDR2 YNFKEQ. The CDR3 sequence: CASSHFGQPQHF. The CDR3 nucleotides are TGTGCCAGCAGCCATTTCGGTCAGCCCCAGCATTTT.

This chain links TRBV5-5 with TRBJ1-1; 8 positions agree with TRBD1. Germline V gene data show CDR1 as SGHKS and CDR2 as YYEKEE (reference sequence). This CDR3 spans 14 amino acids. V lost 1 base and J lost 6; bases outside the gene matches: 5. CDR3 loop: CASSLIQGGSEAFF. The CDR3 DNA reads TGTGCCAGCAGCTTGATACAGGGGGGGTCTGAAGCTTTCTTT.

This clone was counted only a few times. The V gene is TRBV9, the J gene TRBJ2-5; weak D call: TRBD1 (6 bases). The germline V gene encodes CDR1 SGDLS and CDR2 YYNGEE. The length of the CDR3 is 15 residues. V was shortened by 2 bases and J by 4 bases, with 15 bases between the two germline ends. The CDR3 bases are TGTGCCAGCAGCGTCCGGCTAAGCAGGGGAGAGACCCAGTACTTC. This encodes CASSVRLSRGETQYF.

There are a few counts of this clone. The rearrangement links TRBV11-2 to TRBJ2-5; D is uncertain. The V gene lost 0 bases and the J gene lost 5 bases, with 19 bases spanning the gap. Germline CDR1 SGHAT, CDR2 FQNNGV. The CDR3 sequence is 17 residues long. For the CDR3, the DNA is TGTGCCAGCAGCTTAGAGAGTAGCCCATGGGTTTTCGAGACCCAGTACTTC. The encoded protein is CASSLESSPWVFETQYF. The variable domain in full, completed from reference TRBV11-2 and TRBJ2-5, reads EAGVAQSPRYKIIEKRQSVAFWCNPISGHATLYWYQQILGQGPKLLIQFQNNGVVDDSQLPKDRFSAERLKGVDSTLKIQPAKLEDSAVYLCASSLESSPWVFETQYFGPGTRLLVL.

The chain couples TRBV19 to TRBJ2-7; TRBD2 aligns across 7 bases. There are 15 residues in the CDR3. Germline CDR1 is LNHDA and CDR2 is SQIVND (reference sequence). V gave up 4 bases and J gave up 0 bases; unmatched junction bases: 6. The CDR3 loop reads CASSRDRGDSYEQYF. The CDR3 DNA reads TGTGCCAGTAGTAGAGACCGGGGGGACTCCTACGAGCAGTACTTC.

This clone occurred a few times. The V call is TRBV5-6, the J call TRBJ2-5; TRBD1 matches 12 bases. J lost 7 bases, V lost 3 bases, and 16 bases had no gene match. The CDR3 sequence is 18 residues long. Per the germline V gene, CDR1 is SGHDT and CDR2 is YYEEEE. In DNA form, the CDR3 reads TGTGCCAGCAGCTACACACTCCGGGACAGGGGGCCCAGGGGGACCCAGTACTTC. Translation gives CASSYTLRDRGPRGTQYF.

This chain uses TRBV9 with TRBJ1-1; D may be TRBD1 (5 bases). Between the trimmed V and J ends, which lost 0 bases and 3 bases, there was a span of 12 bases. Germline CDR1 and CDR2: SGDLS and YYNGEE. The CDR3 is made up of 15 amino acids. The CDR3 here is CASSVAQGHDTEAFF. Here the CDR3 DNA reads TGTGCCAGCAGCGTAGCCCAGGGCCACGACACTGAAGCTTTCTTT.

This clone was observed a handful of times. The V call is TRBV2, the J call TRBJ2-7; 12 bases agree with TRBD1. Per germline, CDR1 SNHLY and CDR2 FYNNEI. J gave up 6 bases and V 6 bases, and 9 bases lay outside the gene matches. The CDR3 totals 15 residues. The CDR3 DNA follows: TGTGCCAGCAGAAACCCCGGGACAGGGGGCTCCGAGCAGTACTTC. Translating gives CASRNPGTGGSEQYF.

This clone was recorded a few times. The V and J genes are TRBV7-9 and TRBJ1-5; 8 nucleotides align to TRBD1. The CDR3 is made up of 15 amino acids. Germline V gene data show CDR1 as SEHNR and CDR2 as FQNEAQ (reference sequence). V trimming: 2 bases; J trimming: 0 bases; junction bases outside the gene matches: 0. The CDR3 region is CASSLTGGSNQPQHF. The DNA for the CDR3 is TGTGCCAGCAGCTTAACAGGGGGTAGCAATCAGCCCCAGCATTTT.